Following are 10 T cell receptor beta chains from one sample sequenced in a study of glioma-infiltrating T cells after dendritic cell vaccination (dated by TCRdb to about 2016). Library creation used the immunoSEQ multiplex PCR assay. TCRdb carries this immuneACCESS record with in-frame sequences only. Its versions omit some clonotypes, under half of them owing to an unresolved V gene in the studies checked, with the rest unexplained. Recorded for this sample are 85,000 to 110,000 clones; 80% to 90% of them occurred a single time. About an eighth of the sample goes to the ten largest clones. Sample: blood, taken before dendritic cell vaccination. All receptors derive from a human donor with glioblastoma.

There are a few counts of this clone. The chain recombines TRBV29-1 with TRBJ1-4, with TRBD1 identical over 9 bases. The junction had 5 bases not matched to a gene; V was cut back by 4 bases and J by 5 bases. This CDR3 is built from 14 residues. Germline CDR1 SQVTM, CDR2 ANQGSEA. DNA for the CDR3: TGCAGCGTTGCCAAACAGGGGGCGAATGAAAAACTGTTTTTT. Encoded protein: CSVAKQGANEKLFF.

This clone was counted once. The rearrangement uses TRBV4-1 and TRBJ2-7, with 7 bases fitting TRBD1. Germline V gene sequence: CDR1 MGHRA, CDR2 YSYEKL. The CDR3 is 16 amino acids. V was clipped by 4 bases and J by 0 bases; unmatched bases: 9. The CDR3: CASSLTIGQDSYEQYF. As DNA, the CDR3 is TGCGCCAGCAGCCTGACGATCGGACAGGACTCCTACGAGCAGTACTTC.

The chain employs TRBV18 and TRBJ2-3, with D perhaps TRBD2 (5 bases). Germline CDR1 KGHSH, CDR2 LQKENI. This CDR3 comprises 17 residues. V was shortened by 4 bases and J by 2 bases, with 19 bases between the two germline ends. CDR3 residues: CASSQIGGGSITDTQYF. Written as DNA, the CDR3 is TGTGCCAGCTCACAAATCGGTGGAGGCAGCATCACAGATACGCAGTATTTT.

This clone was detected a few times. The V and J genes are TRBV30 and TRBJ2-1; 9 bases map to TRBD2. The CDR3 runs 13 residues. Trimming took 4 bases from V and 7 from J; bases not matched to a gene: 5. Germline V gene lookup returns CDR1 GTSNPN and CDR2 SVGIG (reference sequence). CDR3 sequence: CAWIVAGGNEQFF. CDR3 sequence (DNA): TGTGCCTGGATCGTCGCGGGGGGGAATGAGCAGTTCTTC.

This chain links TRBV5-4 with TRBJ2-7, with 9 nucleotides matching TRBD1. The CDR3 loop spans 16 amino acids. Germline trimming cut 4 bases from V and 2 bases from J; bases unmatched to any gene: 10. CDR1 SGHNT and CDR2 YYREEE come from the germline V gene (reference sequence). The chain's CDR3 is CASSPGTGSATYEQYF. In nucleotides, the CDR3 is TGTGCCAGCAGCCCTGGGACAGGGTCCGCAACCTACGAGCAGTACTTC. Supplemented by reference TRBV5-4 and TRBJ2-7, the full variable domain reads ETGVTQSPTHLIKTRGQQVTLRCSSQSGHNTVSWYQQALGQGPQFIFQYYREEENGRGNFPPRFSGLQFPNYSSELNVNALELDDSALYLCASSPGTGSATYEQYFGPGTRLTVT.

This chain joins TRBV19 and TRBJ1-5; D is uncertain. V lost 5 bases and J 3 bases, leaving 14 bases between the germline ends. Germline V CDR1 and CDR2: LNHDA, SQIVND (reference sequence). This CDR3 comprises 15 residues. CDR3 in DNA: TGTGCCAGTAGTCCCCCCCAGGTTTACAATCAGCCCCAGCATTTT. Translation: CASSPPQVYNQPQHF. Drawing the rest from reference TRBV19 and TRBJ1-5, the complete variable domain is DGGITQSPKYLFRKEGQNVTLSCEQNLNHDAMYWYRQDPGQGLRLIYYSQIVNDFQKGDIAEGYSVSREKKESFPLTVTSAQKNPTAFYLCASSPPQVYNQPQHFGDGTRLSIL.

The CDR3: CASSTRTGAGNTIYF. The CDR3 region has the DNA TGTGCCAGTAGTACGAGGACAGGGGCTGGAAACACCATATATTTT. This rearrangement joins TRBV19 to TRBJ1-3; 9 positions match TRBD1. The CDR3 is 15 amino acids. Germline V gene data show CDR1 as LNHDA and CDR2 as SQIVND (reference sequence). With V trimmed by 4 bases and J by 2 bases, 3 bases remained unmatched.

This chain joins TRBV5-5 and TRBJ1-6; D is unresolved. The germline V gene encodes CDR1 SGHKS and CDR2 YYEKEE (reference sequence). The V and J ends lost 5 bases and 0 bases respectively, with 6 bases between them. The CDR3 covers 14 residues. The CDR3 region is CASRESSYNSPLHF. The CDR3 nucleotides are TGTGCCAGCAGGGAGAGCTCCTATAATTCACCCCTCCACTTT.

The count of this clone is one. J is TRBJ2-5 and V is TRBV15, with D maybe TRBD2 (6 bases). CDR3 length: 15 residues. Germline CDR1 is LNHNV and CDR2 is YYDKDF (reference sequence). Trimming removed 7 bases at V and 4 bases at J, with 19 bases between. The CDR3 coding sequence is TGTGCCACCACTTCGGGGACTCCCGCGTCAGAGACCCAGTACTTC. Protein sequence: CATTSGTPASETQYF.

This rearrangement joins TRBV29-1 to TRBJ1-2; D possibly corresponds to TRBD1 (5 bases). Germline V gene lookup returns CDR1 SQVTM and CDR2 ANQGSEA. V lost 4 bases, J lost 8 bases, and 11 bases lay in between. The CDR3 loop spans 11 amino acids. The DNA for the CDR3 is TGCAGCGTTGGGGGCGCAGGGGGCTACACCTTC. Translation: CSVGGAGGYTF.